The 27 T cell receptor beta chains listed next were all sequenced from one sample in a study of shared clonotypes between healthy human individuals. CD45RO-negative cells were positively selected for CCR7, leaving out terminally differentiated effector memory CD45RA+ cells. Clones were read by immunoSEQ multiplex PCR, and TCRdb kept only the in-frame ones, dropping some. The profile shows about 2.1 million clones, just over 90% of them singletons. Input material: naive CD8+ T cells from PBMCs. The receptors originated from a man between 18 and 29 years old in good health. Some clones in this sample may be carry-over from other donors' samples.

This clone was found once. Other DNA sequences in the sample encode the same CDR3. The gene calls are TRBV29-1 and TRBJ2-1; D is ambiguous. The CDR3 runs 11 residues. V was trimmed by 5 bases and J by 0 bases, leaving 2 bases between them. CDR1 and CDR2 (germline): SQVTM, ANQGSEA. The CDR3 DNA follows: TGCAGCGTTCTCTCCTACAATGAGCAGTTCTTC. Protein: CSVLSYNEQFF.

The chain employs TRBV6-1 and TRBJ1-5; D not resolved. Trimming shortened V by 0 bases and J by 5 bases, and 14 bases separated the two germline ends. Germline V gives CDR1 MNHNS, CDR2 SASEGT. The CDR3 totals 16 residues. CDR3 residues: CASSEASPPRHQPQHF. DNA for the CDR3: TGTGCCAGCAGTGAAGCTTCCCCTCCCCGCCATCAGCCCCAGCATTTT.

The J gene is TRBJ1-4, the V gene TRBV7-8, with no clear D. The CDR3 covers 15 residues. V dropped 5 bases and J dropped 5 bases, with 15 bases sitting between them. Germline V gene data show CDR1 as SGHVS and CDR2 as FQNEAQ. The CDR3: CASSPRGKMNEKLFF. The CDR3 DNA reads TGTGCCAGCAGCCCCCGTGGGAAGATGAATGAAAAACTGTTTTTT.

V gene TRBV18 combines with J gene TRBJ2-5; TRBD1 matches at 8 bases. The V segment lost 3 bases and the J segment 5 bases; nucleotides outside the gene matches: 8. Per the germline V gene, CDR1 is KGHSH and CDR2 is LQKENI. This CDR3 has 15 amino acids. CDR3 DNA: TGTGCCAGCTCACCGGTTACGCGACAGGGGGAGACCCAGTACTTC. It is translated as CASSPVTRQGETQYF. Full variable domain (remainder filled in from reference TRBV18 and TRBJ2-5): NAGVMQNPRHLVRRRGQEARLRCSPMKGHSHVYWYRQLPEEGLKFMVYLQKENIIDESGMPKERFSAEFPKEGPSILRIQQVVRGDSAAYFCASSPVTRQGETQYFGPGTRLLVL.

This clone has only a few counts. This chain connects TRBV4-2 to TRBJ1-1; 7 bases align to TRBD1. This CDR3 spans 13 amino acids. The ends lost 4 bases at V and 8 bases at J; junction bases unmatched: 7. Germline V gene data show CDR1 as LGHNA and CDR2 as YNFKEQ. In nucleotides, the CDR3 is TGTGCCAGCAGCCCCCGACAGGGCAGAGAAGCTTTCTTT. It translates to CASSPRQGREAFF.

V usage is TRBV19 and J usage is TRBJ1-4; 8 bases are a match to TRBD1. CDR1 and CDR2 (germline): LNHDA, SQIVND (reference sequence). The CDR3 is 13 residues long. The V and J ends lost 1 base and 14 bases, in that order; junction bases with no gene match: 6. The CDR3 protein is CASSIGKQGVLFF. The CDR3 region has the DNA TGTGCCAGTAGTATAGGCAAACAGGGGGTCCTGTTTTTT.

This clone was seen more than once but under ten times. The chain is built from TRBV30 and TRBJ1-1; a possible D gene is TRBD1 (5 bases). CDR1 is GTSNPN and CDR2 is SVGIG in the germline V gene (reference sequence). This CDR3 contains 13 residues. Trimming shortened V by 3 bases and J by 4 bases, and 12 bases separated the two germline ends. In DNA form, the CDR3 reads TGTGCCTGGAGGCTGCGGGGGATCACTGAAGCTTTCTTT. Its protein is CAWRLRGITEAFF. Full variable domain (outside the CDR3, taken from reference TRBV30 and TRBJ1-1): SQTIHQWPATLVQPVGSPLSLECTVEGTSNPNLYWYRQAAGRGLQLLFYSVGIGQISSEVPQNLSASRPQDRQFILSSKKLLLSDSGFYLCAWRLRGITEAFFGQGTRLTVV.

This clone was counted between two and nine times. Other DNA sequences in the sample encode the same CDR3. The genes are TRBV9 and TRBJ1-1; D gene unclear. Between the trimmed V and J ends, which lost 2 bases and 0 bases, there was a span of 8 bases. The CDR3 totals 14 residues. Germline-derived CDR1 and CDR2 are SGDLS and YYNGEE. The CDR3 bases are TGTGCCAGCAGCGTGGAGGGAATGAACACTGAAGCTTTCTTT. Protein: CASSVEGMNTEAFF.

This CDR3 is CASSYRTGREKLFF. As DNA, the CDR3 is TGTGCCAGCAGTTACCGGACAGGGAGGGAAAAACTGTTTTTT. The rearrangement joins TRBV27 to TRBJ1-4, with TRBD1 matching 8 bases. V shed 4 bases, J shed 8 bases, and the junction held 6 bases outside the gene matches. This CDR3 has 14 amino acids. The germline V gene has CDR1 MNHEY and CDR2 SMNVEV (reference sequence).

This chain connects TRBV6-4 to TRBJ2-2; D is unresolved. Germline V gives CDR1 MRHNA, CDR2 SNTAGT. Trimming took 2 bases from V and 7 from J, leaving 14 bases between them. The CDR3 has 15 amino acids. CDR3 protein: CASSDIGTPGGELFF. In DNA form, the CDR3 reads TGTGCCAGCAGTGACATCGGAACACCGGGCGGGGAGCTGTTTTTT.

V gene TRBV27 combines with J gene TRBJ1-5; unclear D gene. With 5 bases removed from V and 4 bases from J, the gap between germline ends came to 12 bases. The CDR3 totals 14 residues. CDR1 is MNHEY, CDR2 SMNVEV, per germline (reference sequence). CDR3 nucleotide sequence: TGTGCCAGCAGTGCCCCCGGTCCAAATCAGCCCCAGCATTTT. This sequence encodes CASSAPGPNQPQHF.

J is TRBJ1-2 and V is TRBV15; D possibly corresponds to TRBD1 (6 bases). Germline V gene data show CDR1 as LNHNV and CDR2 as YYDKDF (reference sequence). The CDR3 spans 14 residues. The V gene lost 4 bases and the J gene lost 7 bases, with 16 bases spanning the gap. CDR3 sequence (DNA): TGTGCCACCAGCACCCACTGGGGGCTCAGTGGCTACACCTTC. Translated: CATSTHWGLSGYTF.

The chain uses TRBV11-2 and TRBJ2-7; D might be TRBD2 (6 bases). V lost 8 bases and J 0 bases, leaving 11 bases between the germline ends. This CDR3 region has 13 residues. CDR1 is SGHAT and CDR2 is FQNNGV in the germline V gene. CDR3 DNA sequence: TGTGCCAGCCGGGGGTGGGACTCCTACGAGCAGTACTTC. Amino acids: CASRGWDSYEQYF.

This chain joins TRBV30 and TRBJ1-2, with D unclear. Between the trimmed V and J ends, which lost 2 bases and 4 bases, there was a span of 26 bases. Per the germline V gene, CDR1 is GTSNPN and CDR2 is SVGIG (reference sequence). CDR3 size: 18 residues. Here the CDR3 reads CAWSSPPGRLYYGYGYTF. Here the CDR3 DNA reads TGTGCCTGGAGTTCCCCGCCCGGGCGACTTTATTATGGCTATGGCTACACCTTC.

The chain joins TRBV6-5 to TRBJ1-1; D is undetermined. Germline V lookup: CDR1 MNHEY, CDR2 SVGAGI. V dropped 0 bases and J dropped 4 bases, with 15 bases sitting between them. CDR3 length equals 16 residues. The CDR3 DNA follows: TGTGCCAGCAGTTACTCGTTGGCGGTAGGAGGCACTGAAGCTTTCTTT. As protein: CASSYSLAVGGTEAFF.

The chain carries TRBV6-1 and TRBJ1-2; D gene ambiguous. Trimming left V 6 bases short and J 4 bases short, with 9 bases between. The CDR3 is made up of 12 amino acids. Germline loops: CDR1 MNHNS, CDR2 SASEGT. CDR3 sequence: CASRNGVYGYTF. As DNA, the CDR3 is TGTGCCAGCAGAAATGGGGTCTATGGCTACACCTTC.

The gene calls are TRBV28 and TRBJ1-2; D is undetermined. With 10 bases removed from V and 4 bases from J, the gap between germline ends came to 10 bases. The CDR3 sequence is 11 residues long. CDR1 and CDR2 (germline): MDHEN, SYDVKM. The CDR3 sequence is CATRTAYGYTF. CDR3 DNA sequence: TGTGCCACCAGGACCGCCTATGGCTACACCTTC.

This chain links TRBV6-4 with TRBJ2-5, with D tentatively TRBD2 (5 bases). Germline loops: CDR1 MRHNA, CDR2 SNTAGT. CDR3 length equals 16 residues. Between the trimmed V and J ends, which lost 3 bases and 5 bases, there was a span of 19 bases. This CDR3 reads CASSELREEARETQYF. The CDR3 DNA reads as TGTGCCAGCAGTGAACTTCGCGAGGAGGCCCGGGAGACCCAGTACTTC.

The chain uses TRBV27 and TRBJ2-7; 9 positions agree with TRBD2. CDR1 and CDR2 from the germline V gene are MNHEY and SMNVEV (reference sequence). The CDR3 totals 14 residues. Trimming removed 4 bases from V and 3 bases from J; junction bases left unmatched: 4. DNA of the CDR3: TGTGCCAGCAGTTATAGCGGGGGTTACTACGAGCAGTACTTC. Amino acids: CASSYSGGYYEQYF.

V usage is TRBV30 and J usage is TRBJ2-2, with unresolved D. There are 12 residues in the CDR3. V shed 5 bases and J shed 3 bases, with 7 bases lying between them. Germline values: CDR1 GTSNPN, CDR2 SVGIG (reference sequence). The CDR3 sequence: CAWGHDTGELFF. In nucleotides, the CDR3 is TGTGCCTGGGGGCACGACACCGGGGAGCTGTTTTTT.

This clone was picked up one time. V and J are TRBV7-9 and TRBJ2-2, with a weak D call TRBD1 (6 bases). This CDR3 is 18 amino acids long. Per the germline V gene, CDR1 is SEHNR and CDR2 is FQNEAQ (reference sequence). The V end was cut by 6 bases, the J end by 7 bases, with 27 bases between. CDR3 sequence: CASSSTGTLGPTNGELFF. The CDR3 DNA is TGTGCCAGCAGTTCCACCGGGACACTGGGTCCGACTAACGGGGAGCTGTTTTTT.

The chain uses TRBV5-4 and TRBJ2-4; D gene ambiguous. The CDR3 runs to 14 residues. Trimming cost V 0 bases and J 0 bases, with 4 bases left between them. CDR1 and CDR2 (germline): SGHNT, YYREEE (reference sequence). CDR3 nucleotides: TGTGCCAGCAGCTTGGAAGGAGCCAAAAACATTCAGTACTTC. Its protein is CASSLEGAKNIQYF.

The CDR3: CASSDRRGPAYEQYF. In DNA, the CDR3 is TGTGCCAGCAGTGATCGTCGTGGACCAGCCTACGAGCAGTACTTC. The chain is built from TRBV6-1 and TRBJ2-7; D gene uncertain. The V and J ends lost 3 bases and 2 bases respectively, with 14 bases between them. Germline V CDR1 and CDR2: MNHNS, SASEGT. The CDR3 runs 15 residues.

This clone has only a few counts. V gene TRBV2 combines with J gene TRBJ1-4; no clear D. CDR1 is SNHLY and CDR2 is FYNNEI in the germline V gene. CDR3 length: 17 residues. The V gene lost 1 base and the J gene lost 0 bases, with 12 bases spanning the gap. The CDR3 DNA follows: TGTGCCAGCAGTGAAGGCGTCCTCGGGGCAACTAATGAAAAACTGTTTTTT. It translates to CASSEGVLGATNEKLFF.

The chain joins TRBV5-4 to TRBJ2-2; 7 bases align to TRBD1. This CDR3 is built from 14 residues. With 2 bases clipped from V and 4 bases from J, the junction kept 2 bases outside the gene matches. In germline, CDR1 is SGHNT, CDR2 YYREEE (reference sequence). Written as DNA, the CDR3 is TGTGCCAGCAGCTTAAGGGGGCGCACCGGGGAGCTGTTTTTT. Protein sequence: CASSLRGRTGELFF.

The chain links TRBV27 to TRBJ1-2; 8 bases map to TRBD1. CDR1 and CDR2 from the germline V gene are MNHEY and SMNVEV (reference sequence). Unmatched junction bases numbered 11, after V lost 3 bases and J lost 8 bases. The CDR3 is 15 amino acids. The CDR3 region has the DNA TGTGCCAGCAGTTTGCGCAGGGGGCGCCCTGAGGGCTACACCTTC. Translation gives CASSLRRGRPEGYTF.

Worth noting for this clone: This same CDR3 is encoded by further DNA sequences in the sample. The CDR3 spells CASSLGPLNQPQHF. The CDR3 coding sequence is TGTGCCAGCAGCTTGGGACCGCTCAATCAGCCCCAGCATTTT. The V gene is TRBV7-6, the J gene TRBJ1-5; tentative D call: TRBD1 (5 bases). The CDR3 has 14 residues. V lost 3 bases to trimming and J lost 3 bases, with 9 bases between them. Per the germline V gene, CDR1 is SGHVS and CDR2 is FNYEAQ.